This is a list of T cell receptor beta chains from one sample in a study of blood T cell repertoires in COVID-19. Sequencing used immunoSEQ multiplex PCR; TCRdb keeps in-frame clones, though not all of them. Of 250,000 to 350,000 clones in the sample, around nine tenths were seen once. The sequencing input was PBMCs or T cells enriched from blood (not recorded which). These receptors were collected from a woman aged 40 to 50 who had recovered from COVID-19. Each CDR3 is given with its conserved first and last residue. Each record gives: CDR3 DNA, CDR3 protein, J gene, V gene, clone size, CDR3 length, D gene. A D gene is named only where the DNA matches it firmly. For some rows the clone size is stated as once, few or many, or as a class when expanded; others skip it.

DNA: TGTGCCAGCAGCTTAAACTGGGTGGCAGGGGGCACCGGGGAGCTGTTTTTT; CDR3: CASSLNWVAGGTGELFF; J: TRBJ2-2; V: TRBV11-3; size: .; length: 17; D: TRBD1
DNA: TGTGCCAGCAGTGTTCAGGGAGGGACTGAAGCTTTCTTT; CDR3: CASSVQGGTEAFF; J: TRBJ1-1; V: TRBV6-4; size: once; length: 13; D: .
DNA: TGCGCCAGCAGCCAGACGTGGACAGGGGGCAGTCAGCCCCAGCATTTT; CDR3: CASSQTWTGGSQPQHF; J: TRBJ1-5; V: TRBV4-3; size: .; length: 16; D: TRBD1
DNA: TGTGCCAGCAGCTCGCCCCAGCAGGGGAGTGTGTACGAGCAGTACTTC; CDR3: CASSSPQQGSVYEQYF; J: TRBJ2-7; V: TRBV7-2; size: once; length: 16; D: .
DNA: TGTGCCTGGAGCACAGTAACTAATGAAAAACTGTTTTTT; CDR3: CAWSTVTNEKLFF; J: TRBJ1-4; V: TRBV30; size: .; length: 13; D: .
DNA: TGTGCCAGCAGCTCGACAGGGGGGCCTAATGAAAAACTGTTTTTT; CDR3: CASSSTGGPNEKLFF; J: TRBJ1-4; V: TRBV5-4; size: once; length: 15; D: TRBD1
DNA: TGTGCCTGGAGTTCAACAGCCCCCGGGGAGCTGTTTTTT; CDR3: CAWSSTAPGELFF; J: TRBJ2-2; V: TRBV30; size: .; length: 13; D: .
DNA: TGCGCCAGCAGCCAAGGTTTGGGGGCTGGAAATCAGCCCCAGCATTTT; CDR3: CASSQGLGAGNQPQHF; J: TRBJ1-5; V: TRBV4-1; size: .; length: 16; D: .
DNA: TGTGCCAGTGCGGGAGAAAGGTCCTACAATGAGCAGTTCTTC; CDR3: CASAGERSYNEQFF; J: TRBJ2-1; V: TRBV19; size: once; length: 14; D: TRBD2
DNA: TGTGCCAGCAGCTTGTTGCAGCGGGAGGGCCAGGTCTTC; CDR3: CASSLLQREGQVF; J: TRBJ2-1; V: TRBV5-4; size: .; length: 13; D: TRBD2
DNA: TGTGCCAGCAGCCGAGGAGCGACTGAAGCTTTCTTT; CDR3: CASSRGATEAFF; J: TRBJ1-1; V: TRBV27; size: once; length: 12; D: .
DNA: TGTGCCAGCAGCCCCGCCCAGGGGGTTGGCGAGCAGTACTTC; CDR3: CASSPAQGVGEQYF; J: TRBJ2-7; V: TRBV5-4; size: .; length: 14; D: TRBD1
DNA: TGCGCCAGCAGCCAAGGGGAGTCAGTCCTCACCGGGGAGCTGTTTTTT; CDR3: CASSQGESVLTGELFF; J: TRBJ2-2; V: TRBV4-3; size: .; length: 16; D: .
DNA: TGCGCCAGCAGCCAAGATCGGGGTTACATTCAGTACTTC; CDR3: CASSQDRGYIQYF; J: TRBJ2-4; V: TRBV4-3; size: .; length: 13; D: .
DNA: TGTGCCAGCCAGGACAGTTCAGGGGGCCTCAATCAGCCCCAGCATTTT; CDR3: CASQDSSGGLNQPQHF; J: TRBJ1-5; V: TRBV24-1; size: .; length: 16; D: TRBD1
DNA: TGTGCCAGCAGTAAAAACCCAGGGGCCAATGAGCAGTTCTTC; CDR3: CASSKNPGANEQFF; J: TRBJ2-1; V: TRBV6-2/TRBV6-3; size: .; length: 14; D: .
DNA: TGTGCCAGCGCTTGGTTGGGCAGGCCACATGAAAAACTGTTTTTT; CDR3: CASAWLGRPHEKLFF; J: TRBJ1-4; V: TRBV28; size: .; length: 15; D: .
DNA: TGTGCCAGCAGTTTATCAAATCAGGGTCGGGCTGAAAAACTGTTTTTT; CDR3: CASSLSNQGRAEKLFF; J: TRBJ1-4; V: TRBV28; size: .; length: 16; D: .
DNA: TGCGCCAGCAGCCAATCCGACGGGGTCTCCTACGAGCAGTACTTC; CDR3: CASSQSDGVSYEQYF; J: TRBJ2-7; V: TRBV4-1; size: once; length: 15; D: .
DNA: TGCGCCAGCAGCCAAGATTCCCAGGGGGTCGGCAACGAGCAGTACTTC; CDR3: CASSQDSQGVGNEQYF; J: TRBJ2-7; V: TRBV4-1; size: .; length: 16; D: TRBD1
DNA: TGTGCCAGCAGCTTGGCCAGGGGACTAGCGGGAGGGTTTGTTGCTGGGCAGTTCTTC; CDR3: CASSLARGLAGGFVAGQFF; J: TRBJ2-1; V: TRBV5-4; size: .; length: 19; D: TRBD2
DNA: TGTGCCAGCAGTTTGGGTGGACAGTCCTACGAGCAGTACTTC; CDR3: CASSLGGQSYEQYF; J: TRBJ2-7; V: TRBV27; size: .; length: 14; D: .
DNA: TGTGCCAGCAGTTTTGTTGCCAGGAAGAACACTGAAGCTTTCTTT; CDR3: CASSFVARKNTEAFF; J: TRBJ1-1; V: TRBV28; size: .; length: 15; D: .
DNA: TGTGCCAGCAGCCCCCGTGGACAGCCAAATGAAAAACTGTTTTTT; CDR3: CASSPRGQPNEKLFF; J: TRBJ1-4; V: TRBV7-2; size: .; length: 15; D: .
DNA: TGTGCCAGCAGTCCCTCGACAGGGGATAATTCACCCCTCCACTTT; CDR3: CASSPSTGDNSPLHF; J: TRBJ1-6; V: TRBV27; size: .; length: 15; D: TRBD1
DNA: TGTGCCAGCCTCAGCGGGGGCCGGGGGACCGGGGAGCTGTTTTTT; CDR3: CASLSGGRGTGELFF; J: TRBJ2-2; V: TRBV18; size: .; length: 15; D: TRBD2